The clone carrying this T cell receptor (beta chain) has more than one count but fewer than ten. This record comes from a study of cytomegalovirus exposure and HLA in healthy donors. There are 13 residues in the CDR3. Looked up from germline, CDR1 is LNHDA and CDR2 is SQIVND (reference sequence). Trimming removed 1 base from V and 1 base from J, with 5 bases in between. Primers: 60 Vbeta forward and 13 Jbeta reverse. The table came from immunoSEQ multiplex PCR; TCRdb's copy has only in-frame clones and leaves some out. The table lists roughly 160,000 clones, around 82% of them singletons. This clonotype was sampled from a man aged 50 to 60 in good health and CMV-seropositive. The rearrangement joins TRBV19 to TRBJ2-7; D unclear. The source material was PBMCs. The DNA for the CDR3 is TGTGCCAGTAGTATAGCTCCGTCCTACGAGCAGTACTTC. Its translation is CASSIAPSYEQYF.